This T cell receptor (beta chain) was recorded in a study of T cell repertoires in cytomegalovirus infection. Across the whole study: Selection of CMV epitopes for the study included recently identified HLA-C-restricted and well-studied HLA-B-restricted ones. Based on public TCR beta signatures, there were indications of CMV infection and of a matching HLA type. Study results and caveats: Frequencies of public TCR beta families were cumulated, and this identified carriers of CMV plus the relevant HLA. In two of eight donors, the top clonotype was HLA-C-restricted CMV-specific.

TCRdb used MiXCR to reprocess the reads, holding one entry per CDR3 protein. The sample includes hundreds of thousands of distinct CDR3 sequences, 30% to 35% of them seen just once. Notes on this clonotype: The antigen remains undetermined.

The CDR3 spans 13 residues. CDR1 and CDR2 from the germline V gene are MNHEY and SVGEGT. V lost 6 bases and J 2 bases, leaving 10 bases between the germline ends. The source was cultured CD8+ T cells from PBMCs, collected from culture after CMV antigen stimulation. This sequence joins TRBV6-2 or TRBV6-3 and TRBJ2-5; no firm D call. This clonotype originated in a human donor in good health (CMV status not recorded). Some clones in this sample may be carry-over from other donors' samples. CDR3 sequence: CASRPVRQETQYF. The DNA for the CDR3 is TGTGCCAGCAGACCGGTCAGGCAAGAGACCCAGTACTTC.